The 28 T cell receptor beta chains reported below all come from one sample, sequenced in a study of T cell responses to AZD1222 COVID-19 vaccine. TCRdb keeps only in-frame clones here, not all; method: immunoSEQ multiplex PCR. The table includes around 130,000 clones, just under 95% detected once. Source: peripheral blood, taken 28 days after the second AZD1222 dose. The receptor source for this set is an adult who received the AZD1222 COVID-19 vaccine.

This chain connects TRBV15 to TRBJ1-5; D gene unclear. The V gene's germline CDR1 is LNHNV and CDR2 YYDKDF (reference sequence). V was clipped by 3 bases and J by 4 bases, with 13 bases between them. This CDR3 comprises 15 residues. The CDR3 DNA is TGTGCCACCAGCAGCCTTACGGATATTAATCAGCCCCAGCATTTT. Its protein product is CATSSLTDINQPQHF.

In this sample, this clone turned up once. J is TRBJ2-5 and V is TRBV5-1; 7 bases map to TRBD1. V was clipped by 4 bases and J by 5 bases; unmatched bases: 11. CDR1 is SGHRS, CDR2 YFSETQ, per germline. The CDR3 sequence is 15 residues long. Here the CDR3 reads CASSVRPTGVETQYF. The CDR3 nucleotides are TGCGCCAGCAGCGTACGGCCCACAGGGGTCGAGACCCAGTACTTC. Full variable domain (outside the CDR3, taken from reference TRBV5-1 and TRBJ2-5): KAGVTQTPRYLIKTRGQQVTLSCSPISGHRSVSWYQQTPGQGLQFLFEYFSETQRNKGNFPGRFSGRQFSNSRSEMNVSTLELGDSALYLCASSVRPTGVETQYFGPGTRLLVL.

The CDR3 nucleotides are TGTGCCAGCAGCCCTGGACAGGGGGCAGGGGAGCAGTACTTC. Amino acid sequence: CASSPGQGAGEQYF. V is TRBV7-6 and J is TRBJ2-7, with TRBD1 matching 11 bases. V lost 5 bases to trimming and J lost 7 bases; unmatched junction nucleotides: 7. The germline V gene has CDR1 SGHVS and CDR2 FNYEAQ. There are 14 residues in the CDR3.

The J gene is TRBJ1-5, the V gene TRBV6-2 or TRBV6-3; weak D call: TRBD1 (6 bases). This CDR3 comprises 12 residues. Trimming removed 2 bases from V and 11 bases from J, with 10 bases in between. The germline V gene encodes CDR1 MNHEY and CDR2 SVGEGT. The chain's CDR3 is CASSYLSGAQHF. CDR3 coding DNA: TGTGCCAGCAGTTACCTATCAGGGGCCCAGCATTTT.

This clone appeared once. The chain couples TRBV30 to TRBJ1-1; the D gene is possibly TRBD1 (5 bases). The CDR3 runs 13 residues. Looked up from germline, CDR1 is GTSNPN and CDR2 is SVGIG (reference sequence). Trimming shortened V by 1 base and J by 5 bases, and 11 bases separated the two germline ends. In DNA form, the CDR3 reads TGTGCCTGGAGTGGGGTGGGGGGGACTGAAGCTTTCTTT. Protein product: CAWSGVGGTEAFF.

This sequence joins TRBV7-3 and TRBJ2-2; D may correspond to TRBD1 or TRBD2 (6 bases each). This CDR3 has 16 amino acids. V shed 1 base and J shed 1 base, with 10 bases lying between them. CDR1 and CDR2 (germline): SGHTA, FQGTGA. The CDR3 DNA sequence: TGTGCCAGCAGCTTAAACGGGGGCCGGAACACCGGGGAGCTGTTTTTT. Protein sequence: CASSLNGGRNTGELFF.

V and J are TRBV18 and TRBJ1-4; tentatively, D is TRBD1 (6 bases). Trimming pared 5 bases from V and 3 bases from J, leaving 13 bases between. Germline-derived CDR1 and CDR2 are KGHSH and LQKENI. CDR3 length: 15 amino acids. CDR3 DNA sequence: TGTGCCAGCTCATCGCAGGGGACTTCTAATGAAAAACTGTTTTTT. This gives the protein CASSSQGTSNEKLFF.

The CDR3 sequence is CATSDFRDRGGTQYF. Here the CDR3 DNA reads TGTGCCACCAGTGATTTCCGGGACAGGGGGGGGACCCAGTACTTC. The chain couples TRBV24-1 to TRBJ2-5; 11 nucleotides line up with TRBD1. This CDR3 has 15 residues. V gave up 1 base and J gave up 7 bases; unmatched junction bases: 4. Per the germline V gene, CDR1 is KGHDR and CDR2 is SFDVKD.

J is TRBJ1-4 and V is TRBV6-2 or TRBV6-3; D not certain. Looked up from germline, CDR1 is MNHEY and CDR2 is SVGEGT. V lost 6 bases, J lost 3 bases, and 11 bases lay in between. The CDR3 has 14 residues. The CDR3 nucleotides are TGTGCCAGCAGCATTGGAGGGTCTAATGAAAAACTGTTTTTT. As protein: CASSIGGSNEKLFF.

J is TRBJ2-4 and V is TRBV28, with D hard to call. Trimming took off 5 bases at V and 5 bases at J, with 25 bases between the two ends. Germline values: CDR1 MDHEN, CDR2 SYDVKM. The CDR3 consists of 18 residues. CDR3 loop: CASSRGLSPPRAENIQYF. In DNA, the CDR3 is TGTGCCAGCAGTCGCGGTTTATCGCCCCCCCGGGCGGAAAACATTCAGTACTTC.

The chain uses TRBV7-8 and TRBJ1-2; D unclear. The CDR3 length is 13 residues. V shed 0 bases and J shed 0 bases, with 2 bases lying between them. Germline V CDR1 and CDR2: SGHVS, FQNEAQ. The CDR3 DNA reads TGTGCCAGCAGCTTAGCGGCTAACTATGGCTACACCTTC. Residues: CASSLAANYGYTF.

V is TRBV4-2 and J is TRBJ2-2; D may be TRBD1 (7 bases). Germline V lookup: CDR1 LGHNA, CDR2 YNFKEQ. Trimming took 3 bases from V and 0 from J, leaving 11 bases between them. This CDR3 is 16 amino acids long. This CDR3 is CASSHRGTPNTGELFF. The CDR3 region has the DNA TGTGCCAGCAGCCACAGGGGGACTCCGAACACCGGGGAGCTGTTTTTT.

The rearrangement links TRBV7-2 to TRBJ2-3, with D perhaps TRBD1 (5 bases). The CDR3 loop spans 14 amino acids. Germline V CDR1 and CDR2: SGHTA, FQGNSA. V lost 7 bases and J lost 0, with 11 bases in between. CDR3: CASTPGWSTDTQYF. The CDR3 region has the DNA TGTGCCAGCACCCCAGGGTGGAGCACAGATACGCAGTATTTT.

CDR3 sequence (DNA): TGTGCCAGCTCACTCGAACAGGGTTGGAACACTGAAGCTTTCTTT. Encoded protein: CASSLEQGWNTEAFF. The V and J genes are TRBV18 and TRBJ1-1; D possibly corresponds to TRBD1 (6 bases). The CDR3 extends over 15 amino acids. V was cut by 4 bases and J by 1 base, with 13 bases left in between. The germline V gene encodes CDR1 KGHSH and CDR2 LQKENI.

V gene TRBV18 combines with J gene TRBJ2-2; D ambiguous. V lost 1 base and J lost 0, with 9 bases in between. This CDR3 has 16 residues. CDR1 and CDR2 from the germline V gene are KGHSH and LQKENI. The CDR3: CASSPLLPANTGELFF. CDR3 DNA sequence: TGTGCCAGCTCACCACTTCTCCCCGCGAACACCGGGGAGCTGTTTTTT.

The rearrangement links TRBV3-1 (or the pseudogene TRBV3-2) to TRBJ1-2; 8 bases map to TRBD1. Germline-derived CDR1 and CDR2 are LGHDT and YNNKEL (reference sequence). This CDR3 spans 15 amino acids. V shed 0 bases, J shed 7 bases, and the junction held 7 bases outside the gene matches. The CDR3 DNA reads TGTGCCAGCAGCCAAGAGGGGGCAGGGGGCTCTGGCTACACCTTC. Translated: CASSQEGAGGSGYTF.

The chain is built from TRBV9 and TRBJ1-1; D gene unclear. V was trimmed by 4 bases and J by 3 bases, leaving 10 bases between them. This CDR3 region has 13 residues. Germline V gene sequence: CDR1 SGDLS, CDR2 YYNGEE. CDR3 region: CASSPERDTEAFF. In DNA, the CDR3 is TGTGCCAGCAGCCCCGAGAGGGACACTGAAGCTTTCTTT.

The chain combines TRBV6-5 with TRBJ1-2; 9 nucleotides align to TRBD1. CDR3 length: 14 amino acids. The V and J ends lost 4 bases and 2 bases, in that order; junction bases with no gene match: 2. Germline lookup yields CDR1 MNHEY and CDR2 SVGAGI. This CDR3 reads CASSSGTGNYGYTF. The CDR3 DNA is TGTGCCAGCAGTTCCGGGACAGGGAACTATGGCTACACCTTC.

J is TRBJ1-1 and V is TRBV11-3; D gene ambiguous. V was trimmed by 1 base and J by 5 bases, leaving 11 bases between them. The CDR3 length is 14 residues. Germline V gives CDR1 SGHNT, CDR2 YENEEA. The CDR3 DNA sequence: TGTGCCAGCAGCTTAGGTTCCGTGGGGACTGAAGCTTTCTTT. Translated: CASSLGSVGTEAFF.

The chain recombines TRBV3-1 (or the pseudogene TRBV3-2) with TRBJ2-5; D gene ambiguous. This CDR3 has 13 residues. The germline V and J ends were trimmed by 3 bases and 1 base, with 6 bases remaining between them. Per the germline V gene, CDR1 is LGHDT and CDR2 is YNNKEL (reference sequence). The chain's CDR3 is CASSQTVQETQYF. For the CDR3, the DNA is TGTGCCAGCAGCCAGACGGTCCAAGAGACCCAGTACTTC.

J is TRBJ1-4 and V is TRBV14; D remains unclear. Germline-derived CDR1 and CDR2 are SGHDN and FVKESK. The CDR3 length is 17 residues. Trimming took off 8 bases at V and 0 bases at J, with 19 bases between the two ends. The CDR3 spells CASSLRAGQATNEKLFF. Written as DNA, the CDR3 is TGTGCCAGCTCCCTCCGGGCGGGTCAGGCAACTAATGAAAAACTGTTTTTT. The variable domain in full, completed from reference TRBV14 and TRBJ1-4, reads EAGVTQFPSHSVIEKGQTVTLRCDPISGHDNLYWYRRVMGKEIKFLLHFVKESKQDESGMPNNRFLAERTGGTYSTLKVQPAELEDSGVYFCASSLRAGQATNEKLFFGSGTQLSVL.

The chain links TRBV19 to TRBJ1-5; D gene ambiguous. CDR3 size: 12 residues. V lost 8 bases and J lost 4, with 9 bases in between. The V gene's germline CDR1 is LNHDA and CDR2 SQIVND (reference sequence). For the CDR3, the DNA is TGTGCCAGTGAACGGGGAAATCAGCCCCAGCATTTT. This translates into CASERGNQPQHF.

This chain joins TRBV12-3 or TRBV12-4 and TRBJ2-7, with no clear D. The CDR3 covers 13 residues. Trimming took 6 bases from V and 4 from J, leaving 13 bases between them. As DNA, the CDR3 is TGTGCCAGCAGATCCGACATTACTTACGAGCAGTACTTC. Its protein product is CASRSDITYEQYF.

The chain carries TRBV9 and TRBJ1-1; 8 bases align to TRBD1. This CDR3 region has 14 residues. The V and J ends lost 2 bases and 5 bases, in that order; junction bases with no gene match: 5. Germline CDR1 is SGDLS and CDR2 is YYNGEE. The CDR3 loop is CASSVTGAGTEAFF. The CDR3 DNA follows: TGTGCCAGCAGCGTGACAGGGGCGGGGACTGAAGCTTTCTTT.

The chain joins TRBV9 to TRBJ2-2; 9 positions match TRBD2. Germline CDR1 is SGDLS and CDR2 is YYNGEE. The ends lost 2 bases at V and 1 base at J; junction bases unmatched: 0. This CDR3 has 15 amino acids. The CDR3 protein is CASSVSGGNTGELFF. In DNA, the CDR3 is TGTGCCAGCAGCGTTAGCGGGGGGAACACCGGGGAGCTGTTTTTT. The full variable domain, with the rest looked up from reference TRBV9 and TRBJ2-2, is DSGVTQTPKHLITATGQRVTLRCSPRSGDLSVYWYQQSLDQGLQFLIQYYNGEERAKGNILERFSAQQFPDLHSELNLSSLELGDSALYFCASSVSGGNTGELFFGEGSRLTVL.

This clone was detected only a few times. The chain employs TRBV6-5 and TRBJ1-2; D is perhaps TRBD1 (5 bases). This CDR3 is built from 15 residues. Germline values: CDR1 MNHEY, CDR2 SVGAGI. Trimming stripped 4 bases from V and 3 bases from J, with 15 bases between. CDR3 DNA: TGTGCCAGCAGTTCGACAGCGCTGGAATACTATGGCTACACCTTC. This gives the protein CASSSTALEYYGYTF.

This chain connects TRBV29-1 to TRBJ1-2; no firm D call. Trimming removed 5 bases at V and 3 bases at J, with 10 bases between. Per the germline V gene, CDR1 is SQVTM and CDR2 is ANQGSEA. The CDR3 loop spans 12 amino acids. The CDR3 is CSVSRADYGYTF. CDR3 in DNA: TGCAGCGTTTCGCGTGCAGACTATGGCTACACCTTC.

CDR3 DNA: TGTGCCAGCAGCTTAGTAAGAAGCGGGGGGCGCGCAGATACGCAGTATTTT. Residues: CASSLVRSGGRADTQYF. This chain joins TRBV7-2 and TRBJ2-3; 9 bases match TRBD2. Trimming removed 1 base from V and 4 bases from J; junction bases left unmatched: 9. This CDR3 region has 17 residues. The germline V gene encodes CDR1 SGHTA and CDR2 FQGNSA.